This TCR beta chain was retrieved from a study of glioma-infiltrating T cells after dendritic cell vaccination. Findings and caveats of the study: Survival was not directly related to TCR clonality in these patients.

Assay: immunoSEQ multiplex PCR; the TCRdb copy retains only in-frame clones and omits some. The data contain 25,000 to 35,000 clones, 90% to 95% of them singletons. Patients had residual fresh-frozen tumor tissue and more than two years of survival data. Before vaccination, two weeks after the third vaccination, and at progression, PBMC were collected. V dropped 3 bases and J dropped 6 bases, with 8 bases sitting between them. In germline, CDR1 is SGHVS, CDR2 FNYEAQ. This CDR3 is built from 13 residues. Turning to this clone: The antigen is not known.

The gene calls are TRBV7-6 and TRBJ1-4; no clear D. Sample: blood, taken before dendritic cell vaccination. The origin of this receptor is a human donor with glioblastoma. The DNA for the CDR3 is TGTGCCAGCAGCTTTATGGGCGATGAAAAACTGTTTTTT. Translating it yields CASSFMGDEKLFF.